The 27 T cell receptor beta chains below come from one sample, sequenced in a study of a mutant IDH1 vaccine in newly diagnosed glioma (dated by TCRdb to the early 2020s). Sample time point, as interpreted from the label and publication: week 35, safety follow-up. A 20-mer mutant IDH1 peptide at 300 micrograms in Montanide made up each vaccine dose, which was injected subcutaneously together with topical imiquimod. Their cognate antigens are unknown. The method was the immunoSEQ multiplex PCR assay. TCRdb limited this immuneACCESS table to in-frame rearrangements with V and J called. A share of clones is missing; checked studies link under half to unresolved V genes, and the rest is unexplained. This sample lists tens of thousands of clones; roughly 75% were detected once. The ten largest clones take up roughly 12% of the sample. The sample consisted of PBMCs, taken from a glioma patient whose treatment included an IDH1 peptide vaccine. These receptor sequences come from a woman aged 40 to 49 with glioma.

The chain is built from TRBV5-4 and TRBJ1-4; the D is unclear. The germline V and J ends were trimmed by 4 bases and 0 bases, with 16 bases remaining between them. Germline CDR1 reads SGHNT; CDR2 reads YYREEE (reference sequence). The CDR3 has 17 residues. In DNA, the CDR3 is TGTGCCAGCAGCCTAGCGTATGACCGATCAACTAATGAAAAACTGTTTTTT. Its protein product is CASSLAYDRSTNEKLFF.

The CDR3 sequence is CASSLLGEDYEQYF. In DNA, the CDR3 is TGTGCCAGCAGTTTATTGGGCGAGGATTACGAGCAGTACTTC. The genes are TRBV27 and TRBJ2-7; D is unclear. Trimming removed 1 base at V and 4 bases at J, with 11 bases between. The CDR3 length is 14 residues. Germline CDR1 and CDR2: MNHEY and SMNVEV (reference sequence).

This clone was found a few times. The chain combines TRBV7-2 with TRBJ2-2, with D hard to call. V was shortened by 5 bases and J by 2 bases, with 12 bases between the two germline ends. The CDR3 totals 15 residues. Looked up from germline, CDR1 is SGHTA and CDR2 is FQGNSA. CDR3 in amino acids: CASSVDSPNTGELFF. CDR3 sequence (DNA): TGTGCCAGCAGCGTTGACTCCCCAAACACCGGGGAGCTGTTTTTT. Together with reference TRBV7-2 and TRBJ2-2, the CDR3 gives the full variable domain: GAGVSQSPSNKVTEKGKDVELRCDPISGHTALYWYRQSLGQGLEFLIYFQGNSAPDKSGLPSDRFSAERTGGSVSTLTIQRTQQEDSAVYLCASSVDSPNTGELFFGEGSRLTVL.

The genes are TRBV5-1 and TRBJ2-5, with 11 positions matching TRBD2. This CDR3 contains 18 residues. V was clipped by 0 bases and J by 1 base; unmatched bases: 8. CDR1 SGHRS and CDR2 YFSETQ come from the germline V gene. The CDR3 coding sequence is TGCGCCAGCAGCTTGGCTCTAGCGGGGGGCCGGTCCCAAGAGACCCAGTACTTC. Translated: CASSLALAGGRSQETQYF.

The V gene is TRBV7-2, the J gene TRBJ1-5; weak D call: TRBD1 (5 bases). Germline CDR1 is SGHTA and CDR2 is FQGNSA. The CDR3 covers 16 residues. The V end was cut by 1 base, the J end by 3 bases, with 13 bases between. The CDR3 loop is CASSLGGAGYNQPQHF. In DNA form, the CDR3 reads TGTGCCAGCAGCTTAGGCGGGGCAGGGTACAATCAGCCCCAGCATTTT.

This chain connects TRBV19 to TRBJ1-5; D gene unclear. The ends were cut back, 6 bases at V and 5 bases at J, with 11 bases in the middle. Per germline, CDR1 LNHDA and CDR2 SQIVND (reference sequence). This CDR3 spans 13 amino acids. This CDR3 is CASSKGRDQPQHF. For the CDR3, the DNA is TGTGCCAGTAGCAAAGGGAGGGATCAGCCCCAGCATTTT.

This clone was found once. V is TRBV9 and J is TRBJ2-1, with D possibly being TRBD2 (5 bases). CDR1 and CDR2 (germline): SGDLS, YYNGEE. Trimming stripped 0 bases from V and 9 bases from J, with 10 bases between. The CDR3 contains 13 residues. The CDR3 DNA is TGTGCCAGCAGCGTAGAACTGGCGGGTGAGCAGTTCTTC. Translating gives CASSVELAGEQFF.

The CDR3 DNA reads TGTGCCAGCAGTTTACGGGTCTCCTACGAGCAGTACTTC. This encodes CASSLRVSYEQYF. The rearrangement joins TRBV27 to TRBJ2-7; D is uncertain. CDR3 length: 13 residues. V was cut by 2 bases and J by 0 bases, with 5 bases left in between. CDR1 is MNHEY and CDR2 is SMNVEV in the germline V gene (reference sequence).

The CDR3 sequence is CASSLGATLADTQYF. The CDR3 coding sequence is TGCGCCAGCAGCTTGGGTGCCACACTGGCAGATACGCAGTATTTT. V gene TRBV5-1 combines with J gene TRBJ2-3; the D is unclear. CDR1 and CDR2 from the germline V gene are SGHRS and YFSETQ. V lost 0 bases, J lost 4 bases, and 12 bases lay in between. This CDR3 has 15 residues.

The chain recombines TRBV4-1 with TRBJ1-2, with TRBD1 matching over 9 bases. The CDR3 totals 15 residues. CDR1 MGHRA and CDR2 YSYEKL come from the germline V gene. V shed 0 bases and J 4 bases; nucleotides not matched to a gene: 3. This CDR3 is CASSQDRTGAYGYTF. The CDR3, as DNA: TGCGCCAGCAGCCAAGACAGGACAGGGGCCTATGGCTACACCTTC.

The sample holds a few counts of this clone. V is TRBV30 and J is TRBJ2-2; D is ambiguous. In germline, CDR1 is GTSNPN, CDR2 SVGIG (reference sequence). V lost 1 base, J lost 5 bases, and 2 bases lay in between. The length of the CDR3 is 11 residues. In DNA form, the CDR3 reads TGTGCCTGGAGTGAAACCGGGGAGCTGTTTTTT. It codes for CAWSETGELFF.

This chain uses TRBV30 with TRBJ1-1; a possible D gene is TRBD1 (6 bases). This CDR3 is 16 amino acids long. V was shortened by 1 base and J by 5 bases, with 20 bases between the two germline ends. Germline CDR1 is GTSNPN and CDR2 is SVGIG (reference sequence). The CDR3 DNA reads TGTGCCTGGAGTGAAAAGGGCAGGGGCGCCTGGACTGAAGCTTTCTTT. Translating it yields CAWSEKGRGAWTEAFF.

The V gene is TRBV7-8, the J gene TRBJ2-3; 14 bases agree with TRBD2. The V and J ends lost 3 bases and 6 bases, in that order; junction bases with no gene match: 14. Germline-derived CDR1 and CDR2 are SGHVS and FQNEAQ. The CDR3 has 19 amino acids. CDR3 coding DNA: TGTGCCAGCAGCTTTAAGGGACTAGCGGGGGCGCTCCTAGGGGATACGCAGTATTTT. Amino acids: CASSFKGLAGALLGDTQYF.

As DNA, the CDR3 is TGTGCCAGCAGCTTGTTACTAGCGGGGGGGCTGGTCACAGATACGCAGTATTTT. Translation gives CASSLLLAGGLVTDTQYF. The gene calls are TRBV5-8 and TRBJ2-3; 13 bases align to TRBD2. The CDR3 contains 18 residues. V trimming: 1 base; J trimming: 2 bases; junction bases outside the gene matches: 7. CDR1 and CDR2 (germline): SGHTS, YDEGEE.

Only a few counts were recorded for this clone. The CDR3 coding sequence is TGTGCCAGCAGCGACCCCCAGGGGCATGAGCAGTACTTC. This codes for CASSDPQGHEQYF. V is TRBV7-2 and J is TRBJ2-7; TRBD1 might be the D (6 bases). This CDR3 region has 13 residues. From germline, CDR1 is SGHTA and CDR2 FQGNSA. Between the trimmed V and J ends, which lost 5 bases and 7 bases, there was a span of 15 bases.

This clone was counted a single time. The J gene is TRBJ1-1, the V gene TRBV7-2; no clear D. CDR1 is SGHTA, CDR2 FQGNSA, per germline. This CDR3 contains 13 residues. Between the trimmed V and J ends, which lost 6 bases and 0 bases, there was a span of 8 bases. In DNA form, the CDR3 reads TGTGCCAGCAGTCAACATCTGAACACTGAAGCTTTCTTT. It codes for CASSQHLNTEAFF.

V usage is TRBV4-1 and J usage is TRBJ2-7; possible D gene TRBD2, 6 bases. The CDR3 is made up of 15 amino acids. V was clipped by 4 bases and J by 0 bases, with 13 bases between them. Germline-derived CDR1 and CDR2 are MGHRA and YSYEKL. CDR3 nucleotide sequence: TGCGCCAGCAGCCCCCCCTCCGGGAGCTCCTACGAGCAGTACTTC. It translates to CASSPPSGSSYEQYF.

CDR3 amino acids: CASGHPSGGPDTQYF. CDR3 nucleotides: TGCGCCAGCGGACATCCTAGCGGGGGCCCAGATACGCAGTATTTT. The chain joins TRBV5-1 to TRBJ2-3; 10 positions agree with TRBD2. Trimming at V came to 7 bases and at J to 4 bases, leaving 9 bases not matched to a gene. This CDR3 region has 15 residues. Per germline, CDR1 SGHRS and CDR2 YFSETQ.

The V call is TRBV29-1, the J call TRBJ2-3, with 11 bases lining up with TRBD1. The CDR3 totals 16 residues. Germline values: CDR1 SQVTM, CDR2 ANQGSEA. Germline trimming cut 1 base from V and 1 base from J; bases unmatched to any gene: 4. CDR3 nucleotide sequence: TGCAGCGTTGAAGGTGGACAGGGGGCAGGCACAGATACGCAGTATTTT. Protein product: CSVEGGQGAGTDTQYF.

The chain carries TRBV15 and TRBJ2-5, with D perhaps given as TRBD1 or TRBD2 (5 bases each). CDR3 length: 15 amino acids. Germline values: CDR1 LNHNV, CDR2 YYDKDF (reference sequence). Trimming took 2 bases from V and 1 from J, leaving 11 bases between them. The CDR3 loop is CATSRPGAPQETQYF. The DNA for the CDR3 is TGTGCCACCAGCAGACCCGGGGCGCCCCAAGAGACCCAGTACTTC.

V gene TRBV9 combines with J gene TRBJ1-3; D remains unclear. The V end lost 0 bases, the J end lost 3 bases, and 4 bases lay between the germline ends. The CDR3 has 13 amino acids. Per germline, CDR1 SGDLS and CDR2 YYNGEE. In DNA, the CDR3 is TGTGCCAGCAGCGTAGAAGGTGGAAACACCATATATTTT. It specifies CASSVEGGNTIYF.

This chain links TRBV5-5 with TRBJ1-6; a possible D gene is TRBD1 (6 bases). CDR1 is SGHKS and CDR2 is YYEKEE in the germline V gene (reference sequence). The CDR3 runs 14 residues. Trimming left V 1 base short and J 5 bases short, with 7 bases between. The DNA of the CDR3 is TGTGCCAGCAGCTTGACAGGGAATAATTCACCCCTCCACTTT. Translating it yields CASSLTGNNSPLHF.

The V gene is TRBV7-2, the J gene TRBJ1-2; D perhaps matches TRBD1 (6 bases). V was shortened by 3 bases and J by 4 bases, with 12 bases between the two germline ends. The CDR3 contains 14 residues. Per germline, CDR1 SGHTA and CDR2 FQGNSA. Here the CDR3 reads CASSFVLGGYGYTF. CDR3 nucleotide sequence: TGTGCCAGCAGCTTCGTCCTAGGGGGCTATGGCTACACCTTC. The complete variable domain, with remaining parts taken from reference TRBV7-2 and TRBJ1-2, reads GAGVSQSPSNKVTEKGKDVELRCDPISGHTALYWYRQSLGQGLEFLIYFQGNSAPDKSGLPSDRFSAERTGGSVSTLTIQRTQQEDSAVYLCASSFVLGGYGYTFGSGTRLTVV.

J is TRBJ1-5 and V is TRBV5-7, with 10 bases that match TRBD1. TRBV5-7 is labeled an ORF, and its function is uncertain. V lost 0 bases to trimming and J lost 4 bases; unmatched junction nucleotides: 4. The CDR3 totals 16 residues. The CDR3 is CASSLAGTGDNQPQHF. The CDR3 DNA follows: TGTGCCAGCAGCTTGGCTGGGACAGGGGATAATCAGCCCCAGCATTTT.

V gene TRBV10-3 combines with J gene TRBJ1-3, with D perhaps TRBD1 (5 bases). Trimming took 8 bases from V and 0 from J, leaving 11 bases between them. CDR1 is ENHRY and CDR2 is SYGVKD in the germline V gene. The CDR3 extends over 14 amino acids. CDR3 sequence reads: CAIQEGISGNTIYF. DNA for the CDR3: TGTGCCATCCAGGAGGGGATCTCTGGAAACACCATATATTTT.

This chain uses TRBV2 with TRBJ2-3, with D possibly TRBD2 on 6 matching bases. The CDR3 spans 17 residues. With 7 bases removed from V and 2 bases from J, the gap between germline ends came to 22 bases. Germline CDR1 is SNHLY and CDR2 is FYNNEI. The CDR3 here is CASIRYRGGEYTDTQYF. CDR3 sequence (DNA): TGTGCCAGCATTCGTTATAGGGGCGGGGAATACACAGATACGCAGTATTTT. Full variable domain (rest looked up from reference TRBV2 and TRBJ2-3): EPEVTQTPSHQVTQMGQEVILRCVPISNHLYFYWYRQILGQKVEFLVSFYNNEISEKSEIFDDQFSVERPDGSNFTLKIRSTKLEDSAMYFCASIRYRGGEYTDTQYFGPGTRLTVL.

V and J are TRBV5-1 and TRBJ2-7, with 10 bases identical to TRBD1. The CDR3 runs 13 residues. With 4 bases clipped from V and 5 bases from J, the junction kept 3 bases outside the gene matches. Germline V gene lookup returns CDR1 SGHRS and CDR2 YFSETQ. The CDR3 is CASSGTGVHEQYF. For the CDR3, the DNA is TGCGCCAGCAGCGGGACAGGGGTCCACGAGCAGTACTTC.